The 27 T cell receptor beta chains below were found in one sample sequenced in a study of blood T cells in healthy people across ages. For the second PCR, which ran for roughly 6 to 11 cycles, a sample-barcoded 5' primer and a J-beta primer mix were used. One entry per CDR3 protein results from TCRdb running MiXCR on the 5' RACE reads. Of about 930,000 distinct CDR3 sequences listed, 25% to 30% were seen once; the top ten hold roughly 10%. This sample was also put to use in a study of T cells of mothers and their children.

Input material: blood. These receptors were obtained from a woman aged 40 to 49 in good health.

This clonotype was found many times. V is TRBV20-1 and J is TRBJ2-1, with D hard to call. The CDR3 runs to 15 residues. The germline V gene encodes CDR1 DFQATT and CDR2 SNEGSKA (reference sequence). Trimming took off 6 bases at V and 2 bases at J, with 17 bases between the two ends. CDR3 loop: CSAPPDGSTYNEQFF. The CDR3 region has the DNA TGCAGTGCCCCCCCTGATGGCAGTACCTACAATGAGCAGTTCTTC.

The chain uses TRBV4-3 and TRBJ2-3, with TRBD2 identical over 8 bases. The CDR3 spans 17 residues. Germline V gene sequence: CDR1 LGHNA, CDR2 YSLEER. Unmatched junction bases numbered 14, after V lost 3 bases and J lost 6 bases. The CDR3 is CASSQAVGSGVGDTQYF. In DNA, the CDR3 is TGCGCCAGCAGCCAGGCTGTAGGTAGCGGGGTAGGGGATACGCAGTATTTT.

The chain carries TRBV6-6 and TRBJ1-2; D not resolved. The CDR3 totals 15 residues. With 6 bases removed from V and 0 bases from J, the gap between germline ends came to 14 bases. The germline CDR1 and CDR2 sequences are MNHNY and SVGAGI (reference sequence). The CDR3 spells CASRSQTHTNYGYTF. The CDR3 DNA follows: TGTGCCAGCAGGTCCCAGACACATACTAACTATGGCTACACCTTC.

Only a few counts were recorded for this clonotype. The CDR3 loop reads CASSGGEGGYTF. The CDR3 nucleotides read TGTGCCAGCAGCGGAGGGGAGGGTGGCTACACCTTC. This rearrangement joins TRBV7-9 to TRBJ1-2; possible D gene TRBD1, 5 bases. This CDR3 comprises 12 residues. Germline CDR1 reads SEHNR; CDR2 reads FQNEAQ (reference sequence). With 5 bases removed from V and 7 bases from J, the gap between germline ends came to 11 bases.

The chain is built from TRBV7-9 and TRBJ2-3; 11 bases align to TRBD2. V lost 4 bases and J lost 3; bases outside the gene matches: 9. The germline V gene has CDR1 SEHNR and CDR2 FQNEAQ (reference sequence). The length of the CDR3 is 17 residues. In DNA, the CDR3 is TGTGCCAGCAGCTCGACCAACCGACTAGCGGGGACAGATACGCAGTATTTT. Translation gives CASSSTNRLAGTDTQYF.

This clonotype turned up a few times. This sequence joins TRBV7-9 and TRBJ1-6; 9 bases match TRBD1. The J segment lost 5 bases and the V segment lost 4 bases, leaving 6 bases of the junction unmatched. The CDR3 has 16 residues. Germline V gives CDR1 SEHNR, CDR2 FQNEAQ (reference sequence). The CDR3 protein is CASSSGQGFHNSPLHF. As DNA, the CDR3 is TGTGCCAGCAGCTCGGGACAGGGTTTTCATAATTCACCCCTCCACTTT.

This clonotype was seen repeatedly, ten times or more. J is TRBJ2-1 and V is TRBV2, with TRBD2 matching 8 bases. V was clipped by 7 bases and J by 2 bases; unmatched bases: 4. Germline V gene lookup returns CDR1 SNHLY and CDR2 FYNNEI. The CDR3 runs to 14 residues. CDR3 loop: CASNPGLAYNEQFF. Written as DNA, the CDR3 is TGTGCCAGCAATCCGGGACTAGCCTACAATGAGCAGTTCTTC.

The CDR3 coding sequence is TGTGCCAGTAGTTTTAAGGTCAGCCAAGAGACCCAGTACTTC. Encoded protein: CASSFKVSQETQYF. V is TRBV19 and J is TRBJ2-5; D gene ambiguous. Germline loops: CDR1 LNHDA, CDR2 SQIVND (reference sequence). Trimming cost V 5 bases and J 1 base, with 11 bases left between them. The CDR3 runs to 14 residues.

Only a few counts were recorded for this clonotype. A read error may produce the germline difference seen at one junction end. CDR3: CASSDTGTGPGPQHF. The CDR3 DNA reads TGTGCCAGTAGCGACACCGGGACAGGGCCGGGGCCCCAGCATTTT. The V call is TRBV9, the J call TRBJ1-5; 9 bases fit TRBD1. The germline CDR1 and CDR2 sequences are SGDLS and YYNGEE. The CDR3 is 15 residues long.

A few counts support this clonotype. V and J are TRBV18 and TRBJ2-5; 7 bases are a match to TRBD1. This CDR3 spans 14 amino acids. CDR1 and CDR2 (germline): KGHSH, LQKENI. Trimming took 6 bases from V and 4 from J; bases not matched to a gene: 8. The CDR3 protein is CASSYGQVGETQYF. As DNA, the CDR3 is TGTGCCAGCTCCTACGGACAGGTGGGAGAGACCCAGTACTTC. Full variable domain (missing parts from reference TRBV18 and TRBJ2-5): NAGVMQNPRHLVRRRGQEARLRCSPMKGHSHVYWYRQLPEEGLKFMVYLQKENIIDESGMPKERFSAEFPKEGPSILRIQQVVRGDSAAYFCASSYGQVGETQYFGPGTRLLVL.

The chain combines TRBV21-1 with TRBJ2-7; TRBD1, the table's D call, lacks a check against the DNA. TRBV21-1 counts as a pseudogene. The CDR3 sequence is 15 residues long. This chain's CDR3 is CTSIYFPTESYEQYF. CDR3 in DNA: TGTACCAGCATCTATTTCCCGACAGAATCCTACGAGCAGTACTTC.

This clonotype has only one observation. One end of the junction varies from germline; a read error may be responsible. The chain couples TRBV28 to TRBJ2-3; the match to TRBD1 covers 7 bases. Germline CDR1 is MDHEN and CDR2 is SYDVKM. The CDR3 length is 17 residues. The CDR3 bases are TGTGCCAACAGTCCTATCGCGAGGGGGCTGGGGACAGATACGCAGTATTTT. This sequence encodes CANSPIARGLGTDTQYF.

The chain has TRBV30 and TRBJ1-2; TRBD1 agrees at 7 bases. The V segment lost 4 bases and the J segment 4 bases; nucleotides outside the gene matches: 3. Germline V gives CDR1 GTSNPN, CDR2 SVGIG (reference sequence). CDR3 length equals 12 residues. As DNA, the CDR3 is TGTGCCTGGAATGACAGGGCCTATGGCTACACCTTC. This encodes CAWNDRAYGYTF.

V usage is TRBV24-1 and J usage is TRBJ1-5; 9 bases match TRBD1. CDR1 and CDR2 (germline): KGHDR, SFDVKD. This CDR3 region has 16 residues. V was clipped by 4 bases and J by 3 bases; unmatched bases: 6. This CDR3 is CATSDRTGGPNQPQHF. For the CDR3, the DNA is TGTGCCACCAGTGACCGAACAGGGGGCCCCAATCAGCCCCAGCATTTT.

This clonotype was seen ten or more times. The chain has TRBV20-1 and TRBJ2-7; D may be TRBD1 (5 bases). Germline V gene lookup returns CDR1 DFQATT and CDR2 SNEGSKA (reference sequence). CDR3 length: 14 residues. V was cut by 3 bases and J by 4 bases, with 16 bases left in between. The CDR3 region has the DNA TGCAGTGCTAGCTGGGGCAGGGTGGATTACGAGCAGTACTTC. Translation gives CSASWGRVDYEQYF.

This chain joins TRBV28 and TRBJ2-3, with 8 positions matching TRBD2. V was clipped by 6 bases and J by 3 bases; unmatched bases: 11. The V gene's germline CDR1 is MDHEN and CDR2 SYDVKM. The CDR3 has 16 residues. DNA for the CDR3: TGTGCCAGCAGACCCCCTCGGGGCGGGGGGACAGATACGCAGTATTTT. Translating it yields CASRPPRGGGTDTQYF.

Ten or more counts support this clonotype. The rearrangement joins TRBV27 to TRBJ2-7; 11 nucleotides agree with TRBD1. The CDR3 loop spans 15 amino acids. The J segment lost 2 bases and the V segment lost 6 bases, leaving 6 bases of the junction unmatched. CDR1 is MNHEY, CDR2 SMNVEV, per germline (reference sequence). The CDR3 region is CASRSPGQGAYEQYF. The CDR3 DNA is TGTGCCAGCAGGTCACCGGGACAGGGGGCCTACGAGCAGTACTTC.

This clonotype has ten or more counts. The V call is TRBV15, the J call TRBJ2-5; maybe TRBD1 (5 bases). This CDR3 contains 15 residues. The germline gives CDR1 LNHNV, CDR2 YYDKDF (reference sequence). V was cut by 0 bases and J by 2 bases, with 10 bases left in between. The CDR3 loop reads CATSRDPQAQETQYF. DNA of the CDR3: TGTGCCACCAGCAGAGATCCACAGGCTCAAGAGACCCAGTACTTC.

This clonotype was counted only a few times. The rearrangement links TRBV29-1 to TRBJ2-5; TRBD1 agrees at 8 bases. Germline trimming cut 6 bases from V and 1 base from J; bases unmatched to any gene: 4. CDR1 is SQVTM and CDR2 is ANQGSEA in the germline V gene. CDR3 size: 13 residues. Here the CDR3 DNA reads TGCAGCGTGGGTCAGGGGGCCCAAGAGACCCAGTACTTC. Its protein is CSVGQGAQETQYF.

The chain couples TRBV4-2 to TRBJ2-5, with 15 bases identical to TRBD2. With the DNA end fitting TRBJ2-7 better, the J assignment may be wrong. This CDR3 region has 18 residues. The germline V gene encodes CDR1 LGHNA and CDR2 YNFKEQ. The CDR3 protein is CASSQEWTSGGAAYEQYF. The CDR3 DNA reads TGTGCCAGCAGCCAAGAGTGGACTAGCGGGGGGGCCGCCTACGAGCAGTACTTC.

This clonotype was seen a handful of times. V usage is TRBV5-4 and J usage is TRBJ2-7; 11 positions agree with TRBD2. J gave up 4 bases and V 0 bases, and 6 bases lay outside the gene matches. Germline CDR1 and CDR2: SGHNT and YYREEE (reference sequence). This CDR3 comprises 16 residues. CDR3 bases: TGTGCCAGCAGCTTGGGTACTAGCGGGGGCCATTACGAGCAGTACTTC. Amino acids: CASSLGTSGGHYEQYF.

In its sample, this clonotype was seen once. CDR3 coding DNA: TGTGCCAGCCGCCTCGATGGGGACGCCTACAATGAGCAGTTCTTC. Residues: CASRLDGDAYNEQFF. V is TRBV5-5 and J is TRBJ2-1; D possibly uses TRBD1 or TRBD2 (5 bases each). V lost 7 bases and J 2 bases, leaving 16 bases between the germline ends. CDR1 is SGHKS and CDR2 is YYEKEE in the germline V gene (reference sequence). CDR3 length: 15 residues.

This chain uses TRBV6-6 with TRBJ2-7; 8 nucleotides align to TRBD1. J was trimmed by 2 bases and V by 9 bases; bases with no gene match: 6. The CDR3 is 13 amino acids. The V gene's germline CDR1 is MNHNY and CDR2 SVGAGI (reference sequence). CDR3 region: CASRAGGTYEQYF. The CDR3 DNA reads TGTGCCAGTCGGGCAGGGGGCACCTACGAGCAGTACTTC.

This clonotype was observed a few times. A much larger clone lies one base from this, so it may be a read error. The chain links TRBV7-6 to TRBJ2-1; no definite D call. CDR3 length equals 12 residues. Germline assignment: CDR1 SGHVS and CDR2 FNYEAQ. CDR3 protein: CANSQYRYEQFF. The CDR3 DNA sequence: TGTGCCAACAGCCAATACCGATATGAGCAGTTCTTC.

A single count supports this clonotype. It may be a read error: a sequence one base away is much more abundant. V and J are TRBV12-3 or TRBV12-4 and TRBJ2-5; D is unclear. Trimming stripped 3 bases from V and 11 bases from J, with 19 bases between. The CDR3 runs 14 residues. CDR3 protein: CASSLAHFYNEQYF. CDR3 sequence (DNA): TGTGCCAGCAGTTTGGCTCACTTCTACAATGAGCAGTACTTC.

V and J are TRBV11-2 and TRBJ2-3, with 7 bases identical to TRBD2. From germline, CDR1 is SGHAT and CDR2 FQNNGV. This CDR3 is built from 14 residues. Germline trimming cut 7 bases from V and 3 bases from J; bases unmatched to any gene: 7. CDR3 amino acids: CASNYEAGTDTQYF. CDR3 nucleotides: TGTGCCAGCAACTATGAAGCGGGGACAGATACGCAGTATTTT. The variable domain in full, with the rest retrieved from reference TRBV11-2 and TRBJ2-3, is EAGVAQSPRYKIIEKRQSVAFWCNPISGHATLYWYQQILGQGPKLLIQFQNNGVVDDSQLPKDRFSAERLKGVDSTLKIQPAKLEDSAVYLCASNYEAGTDTQYFGPGTRLTVL.

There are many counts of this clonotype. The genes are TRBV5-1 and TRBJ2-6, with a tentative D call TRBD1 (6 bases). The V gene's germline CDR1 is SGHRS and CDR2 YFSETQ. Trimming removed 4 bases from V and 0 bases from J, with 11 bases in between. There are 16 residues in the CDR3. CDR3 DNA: TGCGCCAGCAGCCTAGGGACATCCTCTGGGGCCAACGTCCTGACTTTC. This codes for CASSLGTSSGANVLTF.